The 21 T cell receptor beta chains below were found in one sample sequenced in a study of T-cell reconstitution after alpha-beta-depleted transplantation in children. TCRbeta library construction was performed incorporating unique molecular identifiers. TCRdb redid the calling of the PCR reads with MiXCR, one entry per CDR3 protein. The repertoire holds hundreds of thousands of distinct CDR3 sequences, with 10% to 15% as singletons. This sample comprised PBMCs, mostly from graft donor cells, obtained 360 days after TCRalphabeta/CD19-depleted stem cell transplant. The receptors here all came from a male patient younger than 18 who had a stem cell transplant for acute myeloid leukemia, so the T cells may come from the graft donor.

In its sample, this clonotype was seen a few times. This rearrangement joins TRBV4-3 to TRBJ2-5; 7 bases agree with TRBD1. The CDR3 is 14 residues long. Looked up from germline, CDR1 is LGHNA and CDR2 is YSLEER. After removal of 3 bases from V and 5 bases from J, the junction contained 6 bases not matched to a gene. The CDR3 here is CASSQVTGTETQYF. The DNA of the CDR3 is TGCGCCAGCAGCCAGGTGACAGGGACGGAGACCCAGTACTTC.

This clonotype was observed a few times. V gene TRBV3-1 combines with J gene TRBJ2-2; D tentatively fits TRBD1 or TRBD2 (5 bases each). Between the trimmed V and J ends, which lost 6 bases and 3 bases, there was a span of 23 bases. The CDR3 loop spans 18 amino acids. Germline assignment: CDR1 LGHDT and CDR2 YNNKEL (reference sequence). CDR3 region: CASRRVALWRGDTGELFF. DNA of the CDR3: TGTGCCAGCAGGCGAGTGGCGTTATGGCGAGGGGACACCGGGGAGCTGTTTTTT.

This clonotype was observed a few times. This chain uses TRBV20-1 with TRBJ2-7; 10 bases match TRBD2. In germline, CDR1 is DFQATT, CDR2 SNEGSKA (reference sequence). The ends lost 5 bases at V and 0 bases at J; junction bases unmatched: 10. This CDR3 comprises 16 residues. CDR3 sequence reads: CSAFGLAVVSSYEQYF. The CDR3 DNA is TGCAGTGCTTTCGGACTAGCGGTCGTTTCCTCCTACGAGCAGTACTTC.

There are many counts of this clonotype. The gene calls are TRBV12-3 or TRBV12-4 and TRBJ2-1, with TRBD2 matching 7 bases. This CDR3 comprises 16 residues. Trimming removed 2 bases from V and 6 bases from J; junction bases left unmatched: 10. CDR3 loop: CASSLPGRARFNEQFF. In nucleotides, the CDR3 is TGTGCCAGCAGTTTACCGGGGAGGGCCCGCTTCAATGAGCAGTTCTTC.

This clonotype has a count of ten or more. The V call is TRBV12-3 or TRBV12-4, the J call TRBJ2-5; 7 positions match TRBD2. There are 13 residues in the CDR3. Trimming at V came to 2 bases and at J to 5 bases, leaving 2 bases not matched to a gene. The CDR3 DNA reads TGTGCCAGCAGTTTACTGGGGGGGGAGACCCAGTACTTC. Protein: CASSLLGGETQYF.

The gene calls are TRBV20-1 and TRBJ2-7; the D gene is possibly TRBD1 (6 bases). The V gene lost 3 bases and the J gene lost 5 bases, with 14 bases spanning the gap. The CDR3 sequence is 13 residues long. Germline assignment: CDR1 DFQATT and CDR2 SNEGSKA (reference sequence). The CDR3 spells CSASFTGYHEQYF. The CDR3, as DNA: TGCAGTGCTAGCTTCACAGGGTACCACGAGCAGTACTTC.

This clonotype was seen a few times. This chain links TRBV20-1 with TRBJ2-5, with D possibly being TRBD2 (5 bases). The ends were cut back, 5 bases at V and 2 bases at J, with 12 bases in the middle. Per germline, CDR1 DFQATT and CDR2 SNEGSKA (reference sequence). This CDR3 region has 13 residues. The CDR3 coding sequence is TGCAGTGCTGGAGGAGTTCGGCAAGAGACCCAGTACTTC. Its translation is CSAGGVRQETQYF.

The V gene is TRBV7-3, the J gene TRBJ1-1; D is unresolved. Trimming pared 5 bases from V and 0 bases from J, leaving 13 bases between. Germline V lookup: CDR1 SGHTA, CDR2 FQGTGA. The CDR3 contains 15 residues. CDR3 in DNA: TGTGCCAGCAGCATGCGAGGCCGAATGAACACTGAAGCTTTCTTT. Translated: CASSMRGRMNTEAFF.

The chain recombines TRBV12-3 or TRBV12-4 with TRBJ2-3; 7 bases line up with TRBD1. The ends lost 5 bases at V and 2 bases at J; junction bases unmatched: 13. This CDR3 is built from 17 residues. DNA of the CDR3: TGTGCCAGCAGTCTGCCCCCGACAGGGTTCAACACAGATACGCAGTATTTT. Its protein is CASSLPPTGFNTDTQYF.

The chain is built from TRBV27 and TRBJ1-4, with D perhaps matching TRBD1 (5 bases). There are 15 residues in the CDR3. V was trimmed by 3 bases and J by 6 bases, leaving 14 bases between them. In germline, CDR1 is MNHEY, CDR2 SMNVEV (reference sequence). CDR3 residues: CASSFRDPRDEKLFF. The CDR3 nucleotides read TGTGCCAGCAGTTTCCGGGACCCGCGGGATGAAAAACTGTTTTTT.

The chain uses TRBV4-2 and TRBJ2-7; no firm D call. The CDR3 loop spans 13 amino acids. Germline V gene sequence: CDR1 LGHNA, CDR2 YNFKEQ. V lost 1 base, J lost 6 bases, and 10 bases lay in between. This chain's CDR3 is CASSQVVVGEQYF. DNA of the CDR3: TGTGCCAGCAGCCAAGTCGTAGTGGGCGAGCAGTACTTC.

The genes are TRBV6-5 and TRBJ2-1, with 9 positions matching TRBD2. V lost 2 bases, J lost 5 bases, and 13 bases stayed unmatched. The CDR3 is 18 amino acids. Germline V gene sequence: CDR1 MNHEY, CDR2 SVGAGI. CDR3: CASSYGASGAAPHNEQFF. The CDR3 DNA follows: TGTGCCAGCAGTTACGGGGCTAGCGGGGCCGCCCCCCACAATGAGCAGTTCTTC.

This clonotype was picked up a small number of times. The chain links TRBV7-6 to TRBJ2-5; the match to TRBD2 covers 9 bases. The CDR3 is 17 amino acids. Germline values: CDR1 SGHVS, CDR2 FNYEAQ. V lost 2 bases to trimming and J lost 6 bases; unmatched junction nucleotides: 13. CDR3 nucleotides: TGTGCCAGCAGCTTAATTGTGCGGGAGGGCCTGGGAAAGACCCAGTACTTC. It specifies CASSLIVREGLGKTQYF. Full variable domain (outside the CDR3, taken from reference TRBV7-6 and TRBJ2-5): GAGVSQSPRYKVTKRGQDVALRCDPISGHVSLYWYRQALGQGPEFLTYFNYEAQQDKSGLPNDRFSAERPEGSISTLTIQRTEQRDSAMYRCASSLIVREGLGKTQYFGPGTRLLVL.

This chain uses TRBV6-5 with TRBJ1-6; possible D gene TRBD1, 5 bases. Germline V gene lookup returns CDR1 MNHEY and CDR2 SVGAGI. This CDR3 comprises 16 residues. Trimming left V 0 bases short and J 7 bases short, with 13 bases between. CDR3: CASSYSMTGGNSPLHF. CDR3 in DNA: TGTGCCAGCAGTTACTCTATGACCGGGGGGAATTCACCCCTCCACTTT.

This chain joins TRBV7-9 and TRBJ2-1, with 8 nucleotides matching TRBD2. Germline-derived CDR1 and CDR2 are SEHNR and FQNEAQ (reference sequence). V lost 5 bases and J lost 4; bases outside the gene matches: 7. This CDR3 is built from 15 residues. The CDR3 DNA reads as TGTGCCAGCAGCAGAGCGGGAGCCTGGTACAATGAGCAGTTCTTC. It translates to CASSRAGAWYNEQFF.

This chain joins TRBV7-9 and TRBJ2-7, with D uncertain. The germline gives CDR1 SEHNR, CDR2 FQNEAQ (reference sequence). V was pared by 3 bases and J by 9 bases, with 18 bases between. This CDR3 has 14 amino acids. The CDR3 region has the DNA TGTGCCAGCAGCTTCTGGGAATACTACGATGTGCAGTACTTC. Translation gives CASSFWEYYDVQYF. Together with reference TRBV7-9 and TRBJ2-7, the CDR3 gives the full variable domain: DTGVSQNPRHKITKRGQNVTFRCDPISEHNRLYWYRQTLGQGPEFLTYFQNEAQLEKSRLLSDRFSAERPKGSFSTLEIQRTEQGDSAMYLCASSFWEYYDVQYFGPGTRLTVT.

The J gene is TRBJ2-3, the V gene TRBV7-6, with D tentatively TRBD2 (5 bases). The germline V gene encodes CDR1 SGHVS and CDR2 FNYEAQ. CDR3 size: 15 residues. With 1 base removed from V and 5 bases from J, the gap between germline ends came to 13 bases. CDR3 nucleotide sequence: TGTGCCAGCAGCTTAGGAACCTCCGAGGGAGATACGCAGTATTTT. Translating gives CASSLGTSEGDTQYF.

This clonotype has ten or more counts. This chain connects TRBV29-1 to TRBJ2-4; D remains ambiguous. The germline gives CDR1 SQVTM, CDR2 ANQGSEA. With 2 bases removed from V and 0 bases from J, the gap between germline ends came to 8 bases. The CDR3 spans 14 residues. This chain's CDR3 is CSVESRLAKNIQYF. For the CDR3, the DNA is TGCAGCGTTGAAAGCAGGCTAGCCAAAAACATTCAGTACTTC.

This clonotype was observed many times. The rearrangement links TRBV12-3 or TRBV12-4 to TRBJ2-3; possibly TRBD2 for D (5 bases). CDR3 length: 16 amino acids. V was clipped by 4 bases and J by 5 bases, with 19 bases between them. The CDR3 loop reads CASSSLGVATGDTQYF. CDR3 bases: TGTGCCAGCAGTTCTCTCGGGGTGGCAACGGGAGATACGCAGTATTTT.

The table lists this clonotype with a few counts. The chain uses TRBV20-1 and TRBJ2-1, with 11 bases that match TRBD2. Losses at the gene ends were 3 bases for V and 6 bases for J; bases not matched to a gene: 4. CDR1 DFQATT and CDR2 SNEGSKA come from the germline V gene (reference sequence). The CDR3 spans 14 residues. CDR3 bases: TGCAGTGCTAGCGGCCTAGCGGGAGGCAATGAGCAGTTCTTC. Translation: CSASGLAGGNEQFF.

V is TRBV29-1 and J is TRBJ1-2, with TRBD1 matching over 11 bases. The germline CDR1 and CDR2 sequences are SQVTM and ANQGSEA. The CDR3 extends over 16 amino acids. The junction had 14 bases not matched to a gene; V was cut back by 6 bases and J by 5 bases. CDR3 region: CSVSTGTGGRGYGYTF. In DNA form, the CDR3 reads TGCAGCGTCTCTACCGGGACAGGGGGAAGGGGTTATGGCTACACCTTC.